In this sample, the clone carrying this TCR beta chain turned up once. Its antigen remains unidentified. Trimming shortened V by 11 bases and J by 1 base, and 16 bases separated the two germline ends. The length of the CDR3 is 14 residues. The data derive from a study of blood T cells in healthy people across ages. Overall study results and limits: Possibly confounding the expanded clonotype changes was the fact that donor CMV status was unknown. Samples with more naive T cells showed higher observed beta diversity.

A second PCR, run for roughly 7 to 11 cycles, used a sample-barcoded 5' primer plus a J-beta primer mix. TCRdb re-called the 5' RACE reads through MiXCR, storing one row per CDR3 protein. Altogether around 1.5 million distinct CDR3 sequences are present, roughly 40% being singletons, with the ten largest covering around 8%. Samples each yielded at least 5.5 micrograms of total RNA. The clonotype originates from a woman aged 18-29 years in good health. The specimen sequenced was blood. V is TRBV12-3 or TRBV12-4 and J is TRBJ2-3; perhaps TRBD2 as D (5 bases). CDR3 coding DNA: TGTGCCCGCACCCTGGACTTCGGCACAGATACGCAGTATTTT. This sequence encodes CARTLDFGTDTQYF.